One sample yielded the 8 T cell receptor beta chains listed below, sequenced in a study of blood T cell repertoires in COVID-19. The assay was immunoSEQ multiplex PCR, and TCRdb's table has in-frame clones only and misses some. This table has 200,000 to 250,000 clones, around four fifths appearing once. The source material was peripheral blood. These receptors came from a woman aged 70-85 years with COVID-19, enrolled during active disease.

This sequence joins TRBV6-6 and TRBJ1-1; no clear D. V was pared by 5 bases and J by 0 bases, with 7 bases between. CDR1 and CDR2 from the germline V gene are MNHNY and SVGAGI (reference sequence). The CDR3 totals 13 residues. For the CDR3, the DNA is TGTGCCAGCAGTGCTCAGGTGAACACTGAAGCTTTCTTT. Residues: CASSAQVNTEAFF.

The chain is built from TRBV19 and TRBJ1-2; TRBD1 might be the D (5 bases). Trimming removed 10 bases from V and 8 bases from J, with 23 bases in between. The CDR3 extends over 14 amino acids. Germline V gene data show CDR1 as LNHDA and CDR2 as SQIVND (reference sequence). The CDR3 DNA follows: TGTGCCACCACTACGGGGGATCTTGGTCGGGGCTACACCTTC. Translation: CATTTGDLGRGYTF.

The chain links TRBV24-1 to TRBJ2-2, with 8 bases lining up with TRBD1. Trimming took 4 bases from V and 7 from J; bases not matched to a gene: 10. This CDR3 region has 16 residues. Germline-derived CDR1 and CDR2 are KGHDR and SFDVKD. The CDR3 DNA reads TGTGCCACCAGTGAGAGGACAGGGACGAATATCGGGGAGCTGTTTTTT. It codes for CATSERTGTNIGELFF.

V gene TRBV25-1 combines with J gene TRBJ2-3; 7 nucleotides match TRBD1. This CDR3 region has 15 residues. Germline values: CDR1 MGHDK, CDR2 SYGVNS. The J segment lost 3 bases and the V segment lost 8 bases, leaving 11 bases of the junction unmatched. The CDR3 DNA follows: TGTGCCAGCGGATCAGACAGGGTCGGGACAGATACGCAGTATTTT. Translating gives CASGSDRVGTDTQYF.

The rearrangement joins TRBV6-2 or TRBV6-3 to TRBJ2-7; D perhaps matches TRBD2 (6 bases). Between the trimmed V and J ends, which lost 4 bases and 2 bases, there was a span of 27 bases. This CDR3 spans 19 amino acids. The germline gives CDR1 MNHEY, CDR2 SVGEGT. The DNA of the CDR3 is TGTGCCAGCAGTTCCCCCATTCCCACGCGGGACGCTCACCCCTACGAGCAGTACTTC. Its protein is CASSSPIPTRDAHPYEQYF.

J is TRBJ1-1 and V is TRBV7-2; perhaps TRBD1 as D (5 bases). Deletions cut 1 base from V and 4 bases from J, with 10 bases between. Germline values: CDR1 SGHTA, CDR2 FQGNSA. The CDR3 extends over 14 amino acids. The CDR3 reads CASSLVSGATEAFF. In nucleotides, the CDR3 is TGTGCCAGCAGCTTAGTGAGTGGGGCCACTGAAGCTTTCTTT.

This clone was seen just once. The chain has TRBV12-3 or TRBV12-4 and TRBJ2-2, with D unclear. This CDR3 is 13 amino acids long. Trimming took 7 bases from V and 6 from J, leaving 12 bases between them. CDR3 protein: CASTITGAGELFF. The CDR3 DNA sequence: TGTGCCAGCACCATCACGGGTGCCGGGGAGCTGTTTTTT.

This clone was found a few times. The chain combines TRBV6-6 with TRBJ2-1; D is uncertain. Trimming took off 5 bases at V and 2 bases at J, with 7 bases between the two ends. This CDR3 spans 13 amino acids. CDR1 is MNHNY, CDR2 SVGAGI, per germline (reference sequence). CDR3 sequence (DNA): TGTGCCAGCAGTCCCCGGGCCTACAATGAGCAGTTCTTC. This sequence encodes CASSPRAYNEQFF.